This T cell receptor (beta chain) was recovered during a study of T-cell reconstitution after alpha-beta-depleted transplantation in children. General study findings and limits: At around two months after transplant, the alpha-beta T cells were reportedly derived from several hundred expanded clones that came from non-depleted graft cells. The main origin of T-cell counts and diversity one year after transplant was newly produced T cells. High day-60 TCRbeta diversity in some patients came from surviving recipient T cells and thymic progenitors.

The library targeted TCRbeta and was prepared with unique molecular identifiers. Each CDR3 protein gets one entry after TCRdb re-called the PCR reads with MiXCR. This sample carries about 540,000 distinct CDR3 sequences, 27% of them seen once, and the ten largest clones take 35% to 40%. CDR3 size: 14 residues. Trimming took 2 bases from V and 6 from J, leaving 10 bases between them. In germline, CDR1 is SGHVS, CDR2 FNYEAQ. This clonotype was found a few times. The antigen remains unidentified. The sequenced sample was PBMCs, obtained before TCRalphabeta/CD19-depleted stem cell transplant. V gene TRBV7-6 combines with J gene TRBJ1-4, with a possible D match to TRBD1 (6 bases). The TCR comes from a boy in the first two years of life with Wiskott-Aldrich syndrome, due to receive a stem cell transplant. The CDR3 DNA reads TGTGCCAGCAGCTTACAACAGGGCGATGAAAAACTGTTTTTT. It is translated as CASSLQQGDEKLFF.